This T cell receptor beta chain originates from a study of early T cells in non-severe SARS-CoV-2 infection. This clonotype came up many times. TCRdb re-called the 5' RACE reads with MiXCR, one entry per CDR3 protein. The profile shows 50,000 to 55,000 distinct CDR3 sequences, approximately 10% of them singletons. CDR3 length equals 14 residues. Germline CDR1 and CDR2: GTSNPN and SVGIG (reference sequence). Trimming removed 1 base from V and 9 bases from J; junction bases left unmatched: 3. V and J are TRBV30 and TRBJ1-6; the match to TRBD1 covers 10 bases. Specimen: whole blood. The clonotype comes from an adult who was a healthcare worker with PCR-confirmed SARS-CoV-2 infection or an uninfected control (not recorded which). The DNA for the CDR3 is TGTGCCTGGAGTGGGGACAGGGGCGGTTCACCCCTCCACTTT. The encoded protein is CAWSGDRGGSPLHF.